This TCR beta chain was sequenced during a study of cytomegalovirus exposure and HLA in healthy donors. Whole-study context: Under 90% of roughly 430 genotyped donors fell in the Caucasian-associated ancestry cluster. Study-wide points: TRBV6-2, TRBV6-3 and some other V segments were excluded as indistinguishable. Near-uniform donor sequencing depth was presumed by presence/absence analyses.

On this clone itself: Its target is not known.

The PCR had 60 Vbeta and 13 Jbeta primers. Assay used: immunoSEQ multiplex PCR; TCRdb lists only in-frame clones, some missing. The sample lists 100,000 to 150,000 clones, 75% to 85% seen once, with 1% in the top ten. The CDR3 extends over 16 amino acids. V lost 1 base and J 3 bases, leaving 15 bases between the germline ends. Germline values: CDR1 SGHVS, CDR2 FQNEAQ. Specimen: PBMCs. This TCR was recovered from a middle-aged man in good health and CMV-seronegative. This chain links TRBV7-8 with TRBJ2-5; D perhaps matches TRBD1 (5 bases). CDR3 protein: CASSLGPGLGEETQYF. The CDR3 DNA sequence: TGTGCCAGCAGCTTAGGCCCAGGGTTGGGTGAAGAGACCCAGTACTTC.